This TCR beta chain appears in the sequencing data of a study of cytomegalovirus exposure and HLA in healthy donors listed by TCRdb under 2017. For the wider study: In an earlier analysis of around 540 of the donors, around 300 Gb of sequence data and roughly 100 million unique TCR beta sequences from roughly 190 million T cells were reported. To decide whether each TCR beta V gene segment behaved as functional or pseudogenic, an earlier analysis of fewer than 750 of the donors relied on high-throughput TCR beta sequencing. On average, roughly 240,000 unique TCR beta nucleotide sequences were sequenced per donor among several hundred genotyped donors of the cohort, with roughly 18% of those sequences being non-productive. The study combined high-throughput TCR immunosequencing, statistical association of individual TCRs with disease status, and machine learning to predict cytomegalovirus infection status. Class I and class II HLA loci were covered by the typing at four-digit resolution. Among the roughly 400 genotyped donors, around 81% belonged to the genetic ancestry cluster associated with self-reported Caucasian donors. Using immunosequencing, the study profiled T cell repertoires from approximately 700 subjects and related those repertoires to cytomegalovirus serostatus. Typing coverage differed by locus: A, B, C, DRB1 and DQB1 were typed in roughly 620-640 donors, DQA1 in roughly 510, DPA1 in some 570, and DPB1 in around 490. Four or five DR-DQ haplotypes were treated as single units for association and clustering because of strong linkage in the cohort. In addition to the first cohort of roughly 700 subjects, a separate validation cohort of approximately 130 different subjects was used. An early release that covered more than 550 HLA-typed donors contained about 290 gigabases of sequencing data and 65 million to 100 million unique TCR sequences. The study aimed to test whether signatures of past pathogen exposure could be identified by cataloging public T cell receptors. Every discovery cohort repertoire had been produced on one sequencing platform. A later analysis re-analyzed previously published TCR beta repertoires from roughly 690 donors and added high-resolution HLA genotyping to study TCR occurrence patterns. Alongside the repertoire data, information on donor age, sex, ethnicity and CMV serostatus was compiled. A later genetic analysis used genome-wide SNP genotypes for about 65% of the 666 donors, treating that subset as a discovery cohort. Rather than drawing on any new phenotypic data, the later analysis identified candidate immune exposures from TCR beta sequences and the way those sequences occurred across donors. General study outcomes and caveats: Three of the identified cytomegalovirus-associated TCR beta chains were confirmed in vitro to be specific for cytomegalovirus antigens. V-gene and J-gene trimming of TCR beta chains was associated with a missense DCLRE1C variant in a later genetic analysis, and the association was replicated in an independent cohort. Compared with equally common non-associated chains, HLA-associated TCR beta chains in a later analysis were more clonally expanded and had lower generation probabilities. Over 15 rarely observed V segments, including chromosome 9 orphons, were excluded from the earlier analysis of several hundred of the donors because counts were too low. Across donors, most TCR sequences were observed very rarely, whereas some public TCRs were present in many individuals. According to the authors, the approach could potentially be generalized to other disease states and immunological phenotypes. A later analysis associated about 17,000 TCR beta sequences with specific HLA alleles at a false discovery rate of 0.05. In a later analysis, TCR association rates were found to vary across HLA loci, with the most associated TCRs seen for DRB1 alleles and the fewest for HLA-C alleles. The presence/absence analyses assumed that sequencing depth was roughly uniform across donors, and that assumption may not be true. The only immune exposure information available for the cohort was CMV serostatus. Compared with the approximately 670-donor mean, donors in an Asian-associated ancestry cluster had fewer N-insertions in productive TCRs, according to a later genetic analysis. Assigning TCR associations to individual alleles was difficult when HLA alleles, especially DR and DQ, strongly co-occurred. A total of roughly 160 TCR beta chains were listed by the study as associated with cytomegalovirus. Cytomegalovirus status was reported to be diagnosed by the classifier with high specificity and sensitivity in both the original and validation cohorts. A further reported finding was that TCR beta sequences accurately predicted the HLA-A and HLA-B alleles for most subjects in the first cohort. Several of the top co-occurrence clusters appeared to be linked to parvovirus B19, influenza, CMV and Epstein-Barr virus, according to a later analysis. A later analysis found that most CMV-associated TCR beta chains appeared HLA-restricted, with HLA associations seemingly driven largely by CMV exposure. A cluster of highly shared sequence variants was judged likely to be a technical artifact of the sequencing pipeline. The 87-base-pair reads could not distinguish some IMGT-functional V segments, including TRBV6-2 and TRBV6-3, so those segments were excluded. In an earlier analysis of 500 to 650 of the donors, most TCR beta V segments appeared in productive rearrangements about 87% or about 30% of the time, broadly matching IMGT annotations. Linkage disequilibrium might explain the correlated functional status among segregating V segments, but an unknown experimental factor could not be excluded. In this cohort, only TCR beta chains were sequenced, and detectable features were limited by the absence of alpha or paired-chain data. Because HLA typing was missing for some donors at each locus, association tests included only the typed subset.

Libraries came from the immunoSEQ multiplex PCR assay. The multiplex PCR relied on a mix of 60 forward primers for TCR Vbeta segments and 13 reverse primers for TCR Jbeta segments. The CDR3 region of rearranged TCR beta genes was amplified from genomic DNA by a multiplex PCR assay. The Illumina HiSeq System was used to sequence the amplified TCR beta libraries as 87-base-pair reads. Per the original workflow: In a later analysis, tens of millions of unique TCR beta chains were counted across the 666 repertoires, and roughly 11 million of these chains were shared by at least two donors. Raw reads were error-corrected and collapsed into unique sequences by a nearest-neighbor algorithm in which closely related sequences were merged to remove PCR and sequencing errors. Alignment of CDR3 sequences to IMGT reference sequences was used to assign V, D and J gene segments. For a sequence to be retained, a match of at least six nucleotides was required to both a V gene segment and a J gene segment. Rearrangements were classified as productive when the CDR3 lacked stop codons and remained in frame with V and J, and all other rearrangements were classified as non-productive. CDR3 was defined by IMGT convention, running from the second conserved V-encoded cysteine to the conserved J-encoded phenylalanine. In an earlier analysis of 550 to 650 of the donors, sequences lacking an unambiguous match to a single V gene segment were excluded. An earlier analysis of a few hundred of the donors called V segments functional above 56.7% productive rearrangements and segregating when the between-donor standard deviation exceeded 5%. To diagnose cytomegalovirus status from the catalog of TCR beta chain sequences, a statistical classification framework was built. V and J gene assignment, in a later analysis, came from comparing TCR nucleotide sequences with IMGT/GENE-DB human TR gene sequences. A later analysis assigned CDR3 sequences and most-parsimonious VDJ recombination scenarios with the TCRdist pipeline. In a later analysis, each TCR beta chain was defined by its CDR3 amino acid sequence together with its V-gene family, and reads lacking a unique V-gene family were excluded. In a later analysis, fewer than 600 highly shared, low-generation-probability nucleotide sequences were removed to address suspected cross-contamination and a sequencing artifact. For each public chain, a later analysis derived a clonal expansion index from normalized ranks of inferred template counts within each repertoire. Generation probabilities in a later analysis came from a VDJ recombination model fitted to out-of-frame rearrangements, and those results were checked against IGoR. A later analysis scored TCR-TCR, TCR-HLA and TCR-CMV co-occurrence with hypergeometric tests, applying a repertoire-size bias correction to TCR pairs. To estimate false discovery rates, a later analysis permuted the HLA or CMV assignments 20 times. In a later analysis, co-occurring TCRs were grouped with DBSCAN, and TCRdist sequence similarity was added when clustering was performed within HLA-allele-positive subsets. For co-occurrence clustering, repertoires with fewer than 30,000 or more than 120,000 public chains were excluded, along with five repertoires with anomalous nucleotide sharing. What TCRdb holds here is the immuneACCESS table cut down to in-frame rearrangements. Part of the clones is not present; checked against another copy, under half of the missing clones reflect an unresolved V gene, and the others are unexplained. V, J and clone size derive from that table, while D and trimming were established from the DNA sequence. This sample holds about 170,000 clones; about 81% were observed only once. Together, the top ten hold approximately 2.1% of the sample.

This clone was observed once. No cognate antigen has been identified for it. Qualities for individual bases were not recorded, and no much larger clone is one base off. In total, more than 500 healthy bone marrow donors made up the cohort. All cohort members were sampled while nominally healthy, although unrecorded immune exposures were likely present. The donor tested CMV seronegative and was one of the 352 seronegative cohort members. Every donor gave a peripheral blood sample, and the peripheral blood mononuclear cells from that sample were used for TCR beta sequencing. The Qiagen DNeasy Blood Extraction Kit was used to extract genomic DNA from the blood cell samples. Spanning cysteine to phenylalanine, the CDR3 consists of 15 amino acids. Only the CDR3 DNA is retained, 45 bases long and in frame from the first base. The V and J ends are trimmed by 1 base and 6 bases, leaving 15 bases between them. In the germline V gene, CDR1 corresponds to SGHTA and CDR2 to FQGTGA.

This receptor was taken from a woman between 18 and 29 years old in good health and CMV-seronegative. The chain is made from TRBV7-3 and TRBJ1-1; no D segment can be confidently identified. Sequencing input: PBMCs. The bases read TGTGCCAGCAGCTTAAACCGGGTAGGAGTCGCTGAAGCTTTCTTT. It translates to CASSLNRVGVAEAFF.